This record concerns one T cell receptor beta chain sequence. The sample originates from a study of blood T cell repertoires in COVID-19. Overall study context: There were acute and convalescent COVID-19 samples, and they came from the United States, Italy and Spain. The cDNA or gDNA used as material had been derived from T cells, B-cell-depleted T cells, or PBMCs.

Study processing details: It was from reference gene primer amplification that nucleated cell counts were estimated. TCRdb's copy holds only in-frame clones and misses some; the assay was immunoSEQ multiplex PCR. V, J and clone size are those of that table, while D and trimming were read from the DNA. The sample has more than 95,000 clones, around 86% seen once. There are 14 residues in the CDR3. The V and J ends lost 1 base and 8 bases respectively, with 13 bases between them. Germline-derived CDR1 and CDR2 are LNHDA and SQIVND (reference sequence). The clonotype was recovered from a man aged 50 to 60 with acute or convalescent COVID-19. What was sequenced was peripheral blood. The chain recombines TRBV19 with TRBJ2-3, with D tentatively TRBD1 (6 bases). CDR3 bases: TGTGCCAGTAGTATAGCAGGGACACCGCCTACGCAGTATTTT. This gives the protein CASSIAGTPPTQYF.